The 24 T cell receptor beta chains below were found in one sample sequenced in a study of blood T cell repertoires in COVID-19. Using immunoSEQ multiplex PCR, the repertoire was profiled, and TCRdb retains in-frame clones only, with some absent. The sample carries about 270,000 clones, more than 75% recorded once. Sequencing was performed on PBMCs or T cells enriched from blood (not recorded which). The source is a woman aged 40 to 55 with acute COVID-19.

This clone was observed a handful of times. The rearrangement uses TRBV19 and TRBJ2-5, with TRBD2 matching 11 bases. This CDR3 comprises 17 residues. The J segment lost 4 bases and the V segment lost 0 bases, leaving 7 bases of the junction unmatched. Germline CDR1 is LNHDA and CDR2 is SQIVND (reference sequence). CDR3 bases: TGTGCCAGTAGTATAGACATAGGACTAGCGGGTATAGAGACCCAGTACTTC. Its protein is CASSIDIGLAGIETQYF.

The gene calls are TRBV7-2 and TRBJ2-3; D perhaps matches TRBD2 (6 bases). Germline CDR1 reads SGHTA; CDR2 reads FQGNSA. The CDR3 is 12 residues long. Trimming shortened V by 6 bases and J by 6 bases, and 10 bases separated the two germline ends. The CDR3 reads CASSPRGDTQYF. The CDR3 DNA reads TGTGCCAGCAGTCCACGGGGGGATACGCAGTATTTT.

The rearrangement joins TRBV21-1 to TRBJ2-7; whether TRBD1, the table's D call, matches the DNA was not checked. TRBV21-1 is assigned pseudogene status. The CDR3 extends over 16 amino acids. This CDR3 is CASSKARQGASYEQYF. DNA for the CDR3: TGTGCCAGCAGCAAAGCGCGCCAGGGGGCGAGTTACGAGCAGTACTTC.

J is TRBJ2-7 and V is TRBV11-2; the match to TRBD2 covers 12 bases. This CDR3 has 19 amino acids. Germline V gene sequence: CDR1 SGHAT, CDR2 FQNNGV. The J segment lost 2 bases and the V segment lost 5 bases, leaving 16 bases of the junction unmatched. The CDR3 bases are TGTGCCAGCAGCCCCCGCCGACGCATACTAGCGGGAGGCCCCTACGAGCAGTACTTC. This translates into CASSPRRRILAGGPYEQYF. Full variable domain (rest looked up from reference TRBV11-2 and TRBJ2-7): EAGVAQSPRYKIIEKRQSVAFWCNPISGHATLYWYQQILGQGPKLLIQFQNNGVVDDSQLPKDRFSAERLKGVDSTLKIQPAKLEDSAVYLCASSPRRRILAGGPYEQYFGPGTRLTVT.

Notes on this clone: One junction end does not reproduce the germline sequence, and a read error may be involved. This CDR3 is CSVVGGDRRLF. DNA of the CDR3: TGCAGCGTTGTTGGGGGGGACAGGAGGTTGTTC. This sequence joins TRBV29-1 and TRBJ2-7, with D tentatively TRBD1 (8 bases). In germline, CDR1 is SQVTM, CDR2 ANQGSEA. This CDR3 spans 11 amino acids.

The J gene is TRBJ1-6, the V gene TRBV28, with 9 bases that match TRBD1. Germline values: CDR1 MDHEN, CDR2 SYDVKM. With V trimmed by 7 bases and J by 7 bases, 5 bases remained unmatched. The CDR3 contains 14 residues. The CDR3 DNA reads as TGTGCCAGCATCAGGGGACAGGGAAATTCACCCCTCCACTTT. The encoded protein is CASIRGQGNSPLHF.

The chain recombines TRBV2 with TRBJ2-7, with D possibly matching TRBD1 (6 bases). This CDR3 spans 14 amino acids. The V and J ends lost 4 bases and 4 bases respectively, with 14 bases between them. Per the germline V gene, CDR1 is SNHLY and CDR2 is FYNNEI. The CDR3 nucleotides read TGTGCCAGCAGTGTTGACAGGAGTGGTTACGAGCAGTACTTC. Translating gives CASSVDRSGYEQYF.

The chain has TRBV29-1 and TRBJ1-2; TRBD1 matches 7 bases. With 5 bases clipped from V and 5 bases from J, the junction kept 11 bases outside the gene matches. Per germline, CDR1 SQVTM and CDR2 ANQGSEA. The CDR3 spans 14 residues. DNA of the CDR3: TGCAGCGTTTGGGACACCGGGACAGATTATGGCTACACCTTC. Translated, it gives CSVWDTGTDYGYTF.

This clone was counted between two and nine times. The rearrangement joins TRBV4-2 to TRBJ2-2, with D possibly TRBD2 on 5 matching bases. CDR1 is LGHNA and CDR2 is YNFKEQ in the germline V gene. The V and J ends lost 4 bases and 1 base respectively, with 10 bases between them. CDR3 length: 15 residues. The CDR3 spells CASSRVRGNTGELFF. CDR3 nucleotides: TGTGCCAGCAGCCGGGTACGGGGGAACACCGGGGAGCTGTTTTTT.

The chain has TRBV7-8 and TRBJ2-4; 9 nucleotides match TRBD1. Germline loops: CDR1 SGHVS, CDR2 FQNEAQ. The CDR3 extends over 16 amino acids. The V and J ends lost 5 bases and 4 bases, in that order; junction bases with no gene match: 9. The CDR3 DNA follows: TGTGCCAGCAGCCCCCGGGACAGGGTGTCGAAAAACATTCAGTACTTC. Protein: CASSPRDRVSKNIQYF.

The V call is TRBV28, the J call TRBJ1-2; D might be TRBD1 (5 bases). CDR3 size: 14 residues. The V gene's germline CDR1 is MDHEN and CDR2 SYDVKM. Trimming took 8 bases from V and 2 from J, leaving 15 bases between them. The CDR3 sequence: CASSLTGQNYGYTF. CDR3 DNA sequence: TGTGCCAGCTCCCTCACCGGACAAAACTATGGCTACACCTTC.

This clone was picked up a small number of times. The V gene is TRBV13, the J gene TRBJ1-1; TRBD1 is a possible D gene (6 bases). Trimming stripped 5 bases from V and 2 bases from J, with 15 bases between. The CDR3 consists of 15 residues. From germline, CDR1 is PRHDT and CDR2 FYEKMQ (reference sequence). CDR3 DNA: TGTGCCAGCAGCGACCGACAGGTATCAAACACTGAAGCTTTCTTT. This translates into CASSDRQVSNTEAFF.

This chain links TRBV28 with TRBJ1-5; D is ambiguous. V was clipped by 3 bases and J by 0 bases, with 9 bases between them. The CDR3 extends over 15 amino acids. The germline V gene has CDR1 MDHEN and CDR2 SYDVKM. The CDR3 spells CASSFRQYSNQPQHF. DNA for the CDR3: TGTGCCAGCAGTTTCCGACAATATAGCAATCAGCCCCAGCATTTT.

The chain has TRBV7-9 and TRBJ2-2, with no clear D. Germline V gene sequence: CDR1 SEHNR, CDR2 FQNEAQ (reference sequence). The CDR3 runs 16 residues. Deletions cut 1 base from V and 4 bases from J, with 13 bases between. Here the CDR3 DNA reads TGTGCCAGCAGCTTAGGCGGCTCCTCGGGCACCGGGGAGCTGTTTTTT. Protein sequence: CASSLGGSSGTGELFF.

This chain connects TRBV2 to TRBJ1-4; D call uncertain. V lost 8 bases to trimming and J lost 4 bases, with 14 bases between them. The germline CDR1 and CDR2 sequences are SNHLY and FYNNEI. The CDR3 totals 14 residues. Written as DNA, the CDR3 is TGTGCCAGCGGCTCCAGCACAGTTAATGAAAAACTGTTTTTT. Protein product: CASGSSTVNEKLFF.

CDR3 sequence (DNA): TGTGCCAGCAGGAACCGCGGGGGCGCATATGAAAAACTGTTTTTT. This encodes CASRNRGGAYEKLFF. The chain employs TRBV6-5 and TRBJ1-4, with D possibly being TRBD1 (6 bases). Germline-derived CDR1 and CDR2 are MNHEY and SVGAGI. CDR3 size: 15 residues. Trimming took 6 bases from V and 6 from J, leaving 17 bases between them.

Concerning this clone: Relative to the germline gene, one junction end is altered; a read error may explain this. The J gene is TRBJ1-2, the V gene TRBV29-1, with D unresolved. Germline V gene data show CDR1 as SQVTM and CDR2 as ANQGSEA. The CDR3 contains 14 residues. The CDR3 DNA sequence: TGCAGCATTGACCCACGGGAGAATAACTATGGCTACACCTTC. It codes for CSIDPRENNYGYTF.

A few counts support this clone. Mismatch with germline at one junction end may stem from a read error. The gene calls are TRBV28 and TRBJ1-2; possible D gene TRBD1, 6 bases. CDR3 length: 13 amino acids. Germline-derived CDR1 and CDR2 are MDHEN and SYDVKM. The DNA of the CDR3 is TGTGCCAGCACCCCGCGGGGGGCTATTATGTTGGCCTTC. Its protein is CASTPRGAIMLAF.

The chain combines TRBV6-5 with TRBJ2-2; TRBD1 aligns across 9 bases. Germline assignment: CDR1 MNHEY and CDR2 SVGAGI. CDR3 length equals 14 residues. V shed 7 bases, J shed 4 bases, and the junction held 4 bases outside the gene matches. This CDR3 is CASMQGQGTGELFF. As DNA, the CDR3 is TGTGCCAGCATGCAGGGACAGGGCACCGGGGAGCTGTTTTTT.

The table lists this clone with a few counts. The V call is TRBV19, the J call TRBJ2-1; 9 positions agree with TRBD1. Germline lookup yields CDR1 LNHDA and CDR2 SQIVND (reference sequence). The ends lost 2 bases at V and 9 bases at J; junction bases unmatched: 2. The CDR3 totals 13 residues. The CDR3 region is CASSITGGGEQFF. DNA of the CDR3: TGTGCCAGTAGTATAACAGGGGGCGGTGAGCAGTTCTTC.

The V and J genes are TRBV6-5 and TRBJ1-6; D unresolved. Deletions cut 6 bases from V and 10 bases from J, with 13 bases between. Per the germline V gene, CDR1 is MNHEY and CDR2 is SVGAGI. CDR3 size: 13 residues. The CDR3 spells CASRRETGSPLHF. The DNA of the CDR3 is TGTGCCAGCAGGAGGGAAACGGGATCACCCCTCCACTTT.

This chain joins TRBV28 and TRBJ2-2, with 7 bases lining up with TRBD1. The ends lost 2 bases at V and 7 bases at J; junction bases unmatched: 7. Per germline, CDR1 MDHEN and CDR2 SYDVKM. The CDR3 has 15 residues. CDR3 in amino acids: CASSLEQGYSGELFF. The CDR3 DNA reads TGTGCCAGCAGTTTAGAACAGGGGTATAGCGGGGAGCTGTTTTTT.

The chain uses TRBV3-1 (or the pseudogene TRBV3-2) and TRBJ1-2, with D unclear. Trimming removed 4 bases from V and 5 bases from J, with 17 bases in between. Per germline, CDR1 LGHDT and CDR2 YNNKEL (reference sequence). The CDR3 runs 15 residues. As DNA, the CDR3 is TGTGCCAGCAGCCCGGCCTACGCGGGTACGTATGGCTACACCTTC. This encodes CASSPAYAGTYGYTF.

The chain uses TRBV11-2 and TRBJ2-5; TRBD2 agrees at 9 bases. The CDR3 consists of 14 residues. The germline CDR1 and CDR2 sequences are SGHAT and FQNNGV. After removal of 4 bases from V and 5 bases from J, the junction contained 5 bases not matched to a gene. CDR3 sequence (DNA): TGTGCCAGCAGCTATGCGGGGGGGAGGGAGACCCAGTACTTC. It specifies CASSYAGGRETQYF.